This T cell receptor beta chain was captured in a study of blood T cell repertoires in COVID-19. The overall study: Whether acute or convalescent, the COVID-19 samples came from the United States, Italy and Spain.

This CDR3 is 11 amino acids long. This table comes from immunoSEQ multiplex PCR, and its TCRdb copy is limited to in-frame clones, with some not included. The data show about 140,000 clones, over 65% seen once. This clone was detected only once. What was sequenced was peripheral blood. The TCR originated in an elderly woman with active or convalescent COVID-19. This chain connects TRBV12-2 to TRBJ1-4. TRBV12-2 constitutes a pseudogene. Here the CDR3 DNA reads TGTGCAAGTCGCTTCGGGGAAAAACTGTTTTTT. Translating gives CASRFGEKLFF.